The clone carrying this T cell receptor beta chain was detected a few times. The target antigen is unknown. Multiplex PCR with BIOMED2 TRB-A/B primer pools amplified TRB rearrangements. TCRdb processed the multiplex PCR reads anew with MiXCR; each CDR3 protein has one entry. The profile shows around 5,000 distinct CDR3 sequences, about 25% of them singletons. These data originate in a study of T and B cells in COVID-19 patients. Findings of the study overall: Active COVID-19 showed highly clonal TRB repertoires; recovery showed diversity and richness above healthy donors.

V was pared by 0 bases and J by 2 bases, with 3 bases of the junction left unmatched. This CDR3 spans 16 amino acids. CDR1 SGHNT and CDR2 YYREEE come from the germline V gene (reference sequence). Blood genomic DNA input for TRB amplification was about 220-500 ng. This TCR came from a human donor with active COVID-19. Sequenced sample: blood. The chain joins TRBV5-4 to TRBJ2-3; 10 bases agree with TRBD2. Here the CDR3 reads CASSLEAGGATDTQYF. In DNA form, the CDR3 reads TGTGCCAGCAGCTTGGAAGCGGGAGGGGCCACAGATACGCAGTATTTT. The full variable domain, completed using reference TRBV5-4 and TRBJ2-3, is ETGVTQSPTHLIKTRGQQVTLRCSSQSGHNTVSWYQQALGQGPQFIFQYYREEENGRGNFPPRFSGLQFPNYSSELNVNALELDDSALYLCASSLEAGGATDTQYFGPGTRLTVL.